The 21 T cell receptor beta chains below all came from one sample that was sequenced in a study of blood T cell repertoires in COVID-19. Repertoires were generated with immunoSEQ multiplex PCR, while TCRdb's copy carries only in-frame clones and drops some. The repertoire holds about 76,000 clones, with 60% to 85% as singletons. The sequenced sample consisted of peripheral blood. The receptor source for this set is a man aged 65 to 85 with acute or convalescent COVID-19.

The rearrangement joins TRBV7-6 to TRBJ2-7; D not resolved. V lost 5 bases to trimming and J lost 2 bases, with 13 bases between them. Germline values: CDR1 SGHVS, CDR2 FNYEAQ. The length of the CDR3 is 14 residues. The CDR3 sequence: CASSSSGSPYEQYF. CDR3 coding DNA: TGTGCCAGCAGCAGTTCCGGTTCCCCCTACGAGCAGTACTTC. The full variable domain, its missing parts supplied by reference TRBV7-6 and TRBJ2-7, is GAGVSQSPRYKVTKRGQDVALRCDPISGHVSLYWYRQALGQGPEFLTYFNYEAQQDKSGLPNDRFSAERPEGSISTLTIQRTEQRDSAMYRCASSSSGSPYEQYFGPGTRLTVT.

The V and J genes are TRBV7-9 and TRBJ1-1; 8 positions agree with TRBD1. The V gene's germline CDR1 is SEHNR and CDR2 FQNEAQ (reference sequence). Trimming took 3 bases from V and 4 from J; bases not matched to a gene: 1. This CDR3 spans 13 amino acids. This CDR3 is CASSFGQGTEAFF. CDR3 sequence (DNA): TGTGCCAGCAGCTTCGGACAGGGCACTGAAGCTTTCTTT.

V and J are TRBV7-8 and TRBJ1-1; a possible D gene is TRBD1 (6 bases). CDR1 is SGHVS and CDR2 is FQNEAQ in the germline V gene. CDR3 size: 13 residues. Trimming shortened V by 2 bases and J by 5 bases, and 9 bases separated the two germline ends. CDR3 DNA sequence: TGTGCCAGCAGCTTAACAGGGCTAACTGAAGCTTTCTTT. Its protein product is CASSLTGLTEAFF.

This chain connects TRBV7-2 to TRBJ2-5, with TRBD1 identical over 9 bases. The V gene's germline CDR1 is SGHTA and CDR2 FQGNSA. This CDR3 spans 18 amino acids. Unmatched junction bases numbered 15, after V lost 3 bases and J lost 4 bases. This chain's CDR3 is CASSFTGTGILLGETQYF. The CDR3 nucleotides are TGTGCCAGCAGCTTTACTGGGACAGGGATTCTCTTGGGAGAGACCCAGTACTTC.

This chain uses TRBV7-8 with TRBJ1-1; TRBD1 aligns across 7 bases. The germline V gene encodes CDR1 SGHVS and CDR2 FQNEAQ. V dropped 5 bases and J dropped 2; count of bases not matched to a gene: 8. CDR3 size: 15 residues. The CDR3 coding sequence is TGTGCCAGCAGCCGAGGGGGGACAGCAAACACTGAAGCTTTCTTT. Amino acid sequence: CASSRGGTANTEAFF.

This clone was observed a handful of times. The CDR3 DNA sequence: TGTGCCAGCAGCCGAGTGAACACTGAAGCTTTCTTT. This gives the protein CASSRVNTEAFF. This chain joins TRBV14 and TRBJ1-1; D is uncertain. The CDR3 loop spans 12 amino acids. V lost 4 bases and J lost 0, with 3 bases in between. Per germline, CDR1 SGHDN and CDR2 FVKESK.

The chain links TRBV7-8 to TRBJ2-3; D perhaps matches TRBD2 (5 bases). V lost 5 bases, J lost 4 bases, and 16 bases lay in between. The CDR3 length is 15 residues. The germline gives CDR1 SGHVS, CDR2 FQNEAQ. CDR3 DNA sequence: TGTGCCAGCAGCCCTCTGTCGAGCGGCTCAGATACGCAGTATTTT. Amino acids: CASSPLSSGSDTQYF. The variable domain in full, completed from reference TRBV7-8 and TRBJ2-3, reads GAGVSQSPRYKVAKRGQDVALRCDPISGHVSLFWYQQALGQGPEFLTYFQNEAQLDKSGLPSDRFFAERPEGSVSTLKIQRTQQEDSAVYLCASSPLSSGSDTQYFGPGTRLTVL.

The chain uses TRBV5-4 and TRBJ2-4; weak D call: TRBD1 (5 bases). The V gene's germline CDR1 is SGHNT and CDR2 YYREEE (reference sequence). The CDR3 is 16 amino acids. V was clipped by 4 bases and J by 0 bases, with 14 bases between them. CDR3 sequence (DNA): TGTGCCAGCAGCGCCACAGGCAACGTAGCCAAAAACATTCAGTACTTC. This translates into CASSATGNVAKNIQYF.

V gene TRBV27 combines with J gene TRBJ1-6, with D perhaps TRBD1 (5 bases). There are 17 residues in the CDR3. Germline V gene sequence: CDR1 MNHEY, CDR2 SMNVEV (reference sequence). The V end lost 4 bases, the J end lost 5 bases, and 18 bases lay between the germline ends. The CDR3 reads CASSYRTSPVDNSPLHF. The CDR3 DNA is TGTGCCAGCAGTTACCGGACATCCCCCGTCGATAATTCACCCCTCCACTTT.

The chain combines TRBV18 with TRBJ2-7; a possible D gene is TRBD1 (6 bases). The V end was cut by 0 bases, the J end by 5 bases, with 14 bases between. The CDR3 spans 15 residues. The V gene's germline CDR1 is KGHSH and CDR2 LQKENI. DNA of the CDR3: TGTGCCAGCTCACCACCGGCGAGGGGGTCCGACGAGCAGTACTTC. It is translated as CASSPPARGSDEQYF.

This chain uses TRBV15 with TRBJ2-3, with TRBD1 matching 8 bases. With 1 base clipped from V and 6 bases from J, the junction kept 9 bases outside the gene matches. The CDR3 is 16 residues long. The germline V gene encodes CDR1 LNHNV and CDR2 YYDKDF (reference sequence). The CDR3 protein is CATSRGQGAKADTQYF. The CDR3 nucleotides read TGTGCCACCAGCAGAGGTCAGGGGGCGAAAGCGGATACGCAGTATTTT.

The V call is TRBV3-1 (or the pseudogene TRBV3-2), the J call TRBJ2-3; the D gene is possibly TRBD1 (5 bases). Deletions cut 2 bases from V and 3 bases from J, with 6 bases between. CDR3 length: 13 amino acids. The germline CDR1 and CDR2 sequences are LGHDT and YNNKEL (reference sequence). The CDR3 is CASSQKGTDTQYF. The CDR3 coding sequence is TGTGCCAGCAGCCAAAAGGGGACAGATACGCAGTATTTT.

A few counts support this clone. This chain uses TRBV10-3 with TRBJ2-7, with 16 bases lining up with TRBD2. With 6 bases clipped from V and 1 base from J, the junction kept 9 bases outside the gene matches. This CDR3 comprises 18 residues. The V gene's germline CDR1 is ENHRY and CDR2 SYGVKD. The CDR3 DNA sequence: TGTGCCATCAGGGCGGGACTAGCGGGAGGGCCGGGATCCTACGAGCAGTACTTC. Encoded protein: CAIRAGLAGGPGSYEQYF.

The rearrangement uses TRBV10-1 and TRBJ2-1; D may be TRBD1 (5 bases). CDR1 and CDR2 (germline): WNHNN, SYGVQD (reference sequence). CDR3 length equals 19 residues. Trimming removed 3 bases at V and 6 bases at J, with 27 bases between. This CDR3 is CASSDNPPWAGHGSNEQFF. Here the CDR3 DNA reads TGCGCCAGCAGTGATAACCCGCCGTGGGCAGGGCATGGTTCCAATGAGCAGTTCTTC.

This chain connects TRBV7-9 to TRBJ2-4; D possibly corresponds to TRBD1 (6 bases). The germline V gene has CDR1 SEHNR and CDR2 FQNEAQ (reference sequence). V was cut by 1 base and J by 2 bases, with 12 bases left in between. The CDR3 has 16 amino acids. Here the CDR3 reads CASSLGQGTTKNIQYF. DNA for the CDR3: TGTGCCAGCAGCTTAGGGCAGGGGACCACCAAAAACATTCAGTACTTC.

The chain carries TRBV18 and TRBJ1-3, with 10 bases lining up with TRBD1. The V gene end was trimmed by 2 bases and the J gene end by 1 base; junction bases not matched to a gene: 8. The CDR3 contains 18 residues. CDR1 KGHSH and CDR2 LQKENI come from the germline V gene. CDR3 sequence: CASSPGTGERRSGNTIYF. In DNA form, the CDR3 reads TGTGCCAGCTCACCAGGGACAGGGGAGCGCCGATCTGGAAACACCATATATTTT.

This chain links TRBV7-6 with TRBJ2-5; tentatively, D is TRBD2 (6 bases). Trimming took off 1 base at V and 7 bases at J, with 13 bases between the two ends. The CDR3 has 14 amino acids. Per germline, CDR1 SGHVS and CDR2 FNYEAQ. The CDR3: CASSLGAGLATQYF. The CDR3 DNA is TGTGCCAGCAGCTTAGGAGCGGGCCTGGCGACCCAGTACTTC. Full variable domain (remainder filled in from reference TRBV7-6 and TRBJ2-5): GAGVSQSPRYKVTKRGQDVALRCDPISGHVSLYWYRQALGQGPEFLTYFNYEAQQDKSGLPNDRFSAERPEGSISTLTIQRTEQRDSAMYRCASSLGAGLATQYFGPGTRLLVL.

This clone was recorded only once. The chain employs TRBV18 and TRBJ1-2; no firm D call. The ends were cut back, 3 bases at V and 5 bases at J, with 25 bases in the middle. This CDR3 has 18 residues. Germline assignment: CDR1 KGHSH and CDR2 LQKENI. CDR3 nucleotide sequence: TGTGCCAGCTCACCCCTCCAATCTAGAGAAACAACTGGTTATGGCTACACCTTC. This sequence encodes CASSPLQSRETTGYGYTF. The whole variable domain, filled in from reference TRBV18 and TRBJ1-2, reads NAGVMQNPRHLVRRRGQEARLRCSPMKGHSHVYWYRQLPEEGLKFMVYLQKENIIDESGMPKERFSAEFPKEGPSILRIQQVVRGDSAAYFCASSPLQSRETTGYGYTFGSGTRLTVV.

V usage is TRBV28 and J usage is TRBJ2-2, with D possibly matching TRBD2 (6 bases). The CDR3 is 14 amino acids. The germline V gene encodes CDR1 MDHEN and CDR2 SYDVKM. Trimming left V 7 bases short and J 6 bases short, with 15 bases between. The CDR3 DNA reads as TGTGCCAGCAAGGGCGGGAAACCCCCCGGGGAGCTGTTTTTT. Residues: CASKGGKPPGELFF.

CDR3: CSVGHPVQETQYF. Written as DNA, the CDR3 is TGCAGCGTTGGACATCCGGTCCAAGAGACCCAGTACTTC. The chain links TRBV29-1 to TRBJ2-5, with D uncertain. The V gene lost 4 bases and the J gene lost 1 base, with 10 bases spanning the gap. CDR1 SQVTM and CDR2 ANQGSEA come from the germline V gene. This CDR3 is built from 13 residues.

The chain recombines TRBV11-2 with TRBJ2-2, with 11 bases aligning to TRBD2. The length of the CDR3 is 20 residues. The V gene end was trimmed by 0 bases and the J gene end by 3 bases; junction bases not matched to a gene: 12. Looked up from germline, CDR1 is SGHAT and CDR2 is FQNNGV. The CDR3 sequence is CASSLDLVASGRRDTGELFF. CDR3 nucleotides: TGTGCCAGCAGCTTAGATTTGGTGGCTAGCGGGAGGCGAGACACCGGGGAGCTGTTTTTT.